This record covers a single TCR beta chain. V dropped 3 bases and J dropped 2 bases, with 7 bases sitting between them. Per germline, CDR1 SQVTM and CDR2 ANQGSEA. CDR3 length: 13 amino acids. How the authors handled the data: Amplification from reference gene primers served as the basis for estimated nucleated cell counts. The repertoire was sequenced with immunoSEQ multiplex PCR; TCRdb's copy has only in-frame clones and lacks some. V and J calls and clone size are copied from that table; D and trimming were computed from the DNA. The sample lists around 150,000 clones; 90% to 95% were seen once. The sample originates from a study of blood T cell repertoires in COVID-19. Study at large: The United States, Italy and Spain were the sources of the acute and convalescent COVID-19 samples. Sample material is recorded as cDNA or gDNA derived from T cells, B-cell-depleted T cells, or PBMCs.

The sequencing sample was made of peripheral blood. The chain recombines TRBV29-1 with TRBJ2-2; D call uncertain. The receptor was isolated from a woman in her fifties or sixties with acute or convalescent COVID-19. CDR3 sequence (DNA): TGCAGCGTTGATCGAGGAAACACCGGGGAGCTGTTTTTT. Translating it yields CSVDRGNTGELFF.